Listed below are T cell receptor beta chains from one sample, sequenced in a study of blood T cell repertoires in COVID-19. Libraries were prepared by immunoSEQ multiplex PCR; TCRdb keeps only in-frame clonotypes and omits some of them. The sample consists of 200,000 to 250,000 clones, 70% to 90% of them appearing once. The sequencing input was PBMCs or T cells enriched from blood (not recorded which). The source is a man aged 30 to 45 who had recovered from COVID-19. CDR3s include the opening cysteine and the closing phenylalanine or tryptophan. The order of the fields is clone size, J gene, D gene, V gene, CDR3 DNA, CDR3 protein. The D gene is left open where the match is weak. Expanded clones are given a class, and other clones once, few, many or no size at all.

once | TRBJ2-3 | TRBD2 | TRBV10-1 | TGCGCCAGCAGGCCCGGGACTAGCGGGAGCACAGATACGCAGTATTTT | CASRPGTSGSTDTQYF
- | TRBJ2-5 | - | TRBV10-3 | TGTGCCATCAGTGAGTCCTTACAGGGGGGGCGGCAGACCCAGTACTTC | CAISESLQGGRQTQYF
- | TRBJ2-4 | TRBD2 | TRBV5-1 | TGCGCCAGCAGCCCGACCAGCGGGGGGGCCAAAAACATTCAGTACTTC | CASSPTSGGAKNIQYF
few | TRBJ2-4 | TRBD2 | TRBV2 | TGTGCCACCCGGGAGGTGCGGGAGGGCAACATTCAGTACTTC | CATREVREGNIQYF
- | TRBJ1-2 | TRBD1 | TRBV29-1 | TGCAGCGTGGACCGGGACAGACTCGGGTACACCTTC | CSVDRDRLGYTF
- | TRBJ1-2 | TRBD1 | TRBV11-2 | TGTGCCAGCAGCGCCAACTTCCGGGACAGGGATTATGGCTACACCTTC | CASSANFRDRDYGYTF
- | TRBJ1-2 | - | TRBV7-9 | TGTGCCAGCAGCTTAGCTCTCGGGACAACTAACTATGGCTACACCTTC | CASSLALGTTNYGYTF
- | TRBJ2-5 | - | TRBV10-2 | TGCGCCAGCAGTGAGCAGATCCAAGAGACCCAGTACTTC | CASSEQIQETQYF
- | TRBJ1-5 | - | TRBV9 | TGTGCCAGCAGCGTTAGCGAAAATAGCAATCAGCCCCAGCATTTT | CASSVSENSNQPQHF
- | TRBJ2-2 | - | TRBV5-1 | TGCGCCAGCAGCACTCTGAAAGAGGCCGGGGAGCTGTTTTTT | CASSTLKEAGELFF
- | TRBJ2-7 | TRBD1 | TRBV29-1 | TGCAGCGTTGAAATCCGGGACAGGGAAAGTTGGCAGTACTTC | CSVEIRDRESWQYF
- | TRBJ1-1 | - | TRBV28 | TGTGCCAGCAGTGGACACACAACGAACACTGAAGCTTTCTTT | CASSGHTTNTEAFF
- | TRBJ2-5 | TRBD2 | TRBV5-5 | TGTGCCAGCAGCCGGGCGGGACTAGCGGGGGGCCAAGAGACCCAGTACTTC | CASSRAGLAGGQETQYF
- | TRBJ1-5 | TRBD1 | TRBV7-2 | TGTGCCAGCAGCTTTCAGGGGGGCAATCAGCCCCAGCATTTT | CASSFQGGNQPQHF
- | TRBJ1-4 | TRBD1 | TRBV5-1 | TGCGCCAGCAGCTTGGAAGGTCGAGGGGGGACAGAACTGTTTTTT | CASSLEGRGGTELFF
- | TRBJ1-1 | TRBD1 | TRBV6-5 | TGTGCCAGCAGGACGGACAGGTGGAACACTGAAGCTTTCTTT | CASRTDRWNTEAFF
- | TRBJ2-3 | TRBD2 | TRBV5-1 | TGCGCCAGCAGCTTAGCGACTAGCGACACAGATACGCAGTATTTT | CASSLATSDTDTQYF